The rows below give T cell receptor beta chains drawn from one sample of a study of blood T cells in healthy people across ages. TCRdb analysed the 5' RACE reads with MiXCR anew, one entry per CDR3 protein. The data show 910,000 or so distinct CDR3 sequences, roughly half seen once. The material sequenced was blood. All receptors derive from a woman in her sixties in good health. The conserved cysteine and the conserved F or W are not part of the CDR3 here. Each record gives: J gene, V gene, CDR3 protein.

NA	TRBV30	AWRPRGAVETQY
TRBJ2-7	TRBV7-9	ASSNTGTPYEQY
TRBJ2-1	TRBV29-1	SETGQTNEQF
TRBJ2-7	TRBV7-2	ASSFRTGNNEQY
TRBJ2-7	TRBV24-1	ATATGTSTDEQY
TRBJ1-2	TRBV4-1	VSSQEEAGGYT
TRBJ2-7	TRBV3-1	ASSRHFTQY
TRBJ2-2	TRBV24-1	ATSEMGQGNTGELF
TRBJ2-6	TRBV4-2	ASSQETTQGARVLT
TRBJ2-3	TRBV11-2	ASSLNLGATDTQY
TRBJ2-3	TRBV29-1	SVEGTLFTDTQY
TRBJ2-5	TRBV18	ASSQDAWTSGSQETQY
TRBJ2-3	TRBV7-2	ASSTAADTQY
TRBJ2-7	TRBV7-9	ATGLAGPRSSYEQY
TRBJ2-3	TRBV27	ASSSRTGLGQNFTDTQY
TRBJ2-5	TRBV7-8	ASSQIEGETQY
TRBJ1-6	TRBV10-2	ASRTVMGSPLH
TRBJ2-7	TRBV10-2	ASSEPGEPSYEQY
TRBJ1-2	TRBV6-5	ASSYSQGSYT
TRBJ2-7	TRBV12-3/TRBV12-4	ASSPGGLDRSYEQY
TRBJ1-2	TRBV5-1	ASSLAVREANYGYT
TRBJ2-2	TRBV13	ASSLGPSGTGELF
TRBJ2-7	TRBV7-9	ASSPLWGQNYEQY
TRBJ2-7	TRBV12-3/TRBV12-4	ASRSTGASYEQY
TRBJ1-4	TRBV9	ASSLHLGDARTNEKLF
NA	TRBV28	ASRLAGFYEQY
TRBJ2-7	TRBV12-3/TRBV12-4	ASTIDTREQY
TRBJ2-7	TRBV10-1	ASSGGRTYEQY
TRBJ2-5	TRBV10-3	AINRDLQETQY
TRBJ2-1	TRBV29-1	SVEFRVRLAGENEQF
TRBJ2-1	TRBV3-1	ASSQVSNEQF
TRBJ2-7	TRBV11-2	ASNLPAGAEQY
TRBJ1-2	TRBV27	ASSLAGGGTIYT
TRBJ2-5	TRBV12-3/TRBV12-4	ASRDRIDAETQY
TRBJ1-4	TRBV7-9	ASSLESLEKLF
TRBJ2-7	TRBV13	ASSPPHGGRYNEQY
TRBJ2-7	TRBV20-1	SASRGNTPNEQY
TRBJ2-4	TRBV28	ASSMTSGRAKQY
TRBJ2-7	TRBV3-1	ASSQEARTRDRPYEQY
TRBJ2-3	TRBV27	ASSPGRSPDTQY
TRBJ1-1	TRBV6-2/TRBV6-3	ASALRPKNTEAF
TRBJ2-6	TRBV7-3	ASSRRDKIGSGANVLT
TRBJ2-7	TRBV27	ASTWGVSYEQY
TRBJ1-6	TRBV9	ASSDRGGSSYNSPLH
TRBJ2-3	TRBV7-9	ASLPGLAGVTDTQY
NA	TRBV9	ASSVVAGSETQY
TRBJ2-3	TRBV11-2	ASSFYLMGALTDTQY
NA	TRBV14	ASSNGVGTDYEQY
NA	TRBV20-1	SAYGQGAAYEQY